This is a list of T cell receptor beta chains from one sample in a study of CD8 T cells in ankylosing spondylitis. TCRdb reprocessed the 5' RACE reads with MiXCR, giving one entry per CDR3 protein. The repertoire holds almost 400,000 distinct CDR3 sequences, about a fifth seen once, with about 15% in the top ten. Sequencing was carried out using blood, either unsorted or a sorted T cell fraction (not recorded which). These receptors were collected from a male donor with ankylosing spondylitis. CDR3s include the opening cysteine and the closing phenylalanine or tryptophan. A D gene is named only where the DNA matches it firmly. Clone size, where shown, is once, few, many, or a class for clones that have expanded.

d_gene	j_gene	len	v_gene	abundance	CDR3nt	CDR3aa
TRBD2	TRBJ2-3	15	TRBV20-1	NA	TGCAGTGCTAGGTTACTAGCGGGAGGAACAGATACGCAGTATTTT	CSARLLAGGTDTQYF
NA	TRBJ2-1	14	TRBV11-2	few	TGTGCCAGCAGCCCCCAAACAACCTACAATGAGCAGTTCTTC	CASSPQTTYNEQFF
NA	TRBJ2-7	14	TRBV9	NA	TGTGCCAGCAGCGTTATGGACGGCACCTACGAGCAGTACTTC	CASSVMDGTYEQYF
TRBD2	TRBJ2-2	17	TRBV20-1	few	TGCAGTGCTAGAGCCCTCCTTAGCGGGAGTGACACCGGGGAGCTGTTTTTT	CSARALLSGSDTGELFF
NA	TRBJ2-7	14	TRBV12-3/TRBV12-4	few	TGTGCCAGCTCCGGGACGGCGAGCTCCTACGAGCAGTACTTC	CASSGTASSYEQYF
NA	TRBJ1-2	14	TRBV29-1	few	TGCAGCGTTGGGGCCGGAGGGCCGCTATATGGCTACACCTTC	CSVGAGGPLYGYTF
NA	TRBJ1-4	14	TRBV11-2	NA	TGTGCCAGCAGCTTAATGGGGATTAATGAAAAACTGTTTTTT	CASSLMGINEKLFF
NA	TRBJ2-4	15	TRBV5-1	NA	TGCGCCAGCAGCTTGGGATTCATGGGGTTTGACATTCAGTACTTC	CASSLGFMGFDIQYF
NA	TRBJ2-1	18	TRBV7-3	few	TGTGCCAGCAGCTTAACGAATAGGGCGGGATGGTCTCCCAATGAGCAGTTCTTC	CASSLTNRAGWSPNEQFF
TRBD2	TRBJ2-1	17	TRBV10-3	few	TGTGCCATCAGTGAGCCGAGACTAGCGGGAAGCGGCAATGAGCAGTTCTTC	CAISEPRLAGSGNEQFF
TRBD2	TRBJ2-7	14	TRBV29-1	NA	TGCAGCGTTGTTGCGGGAGGGCCGTCCTACGAGCAGTACTTC	CSVVAGGPSYEQYF
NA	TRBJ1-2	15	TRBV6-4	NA	TGTGCCAGCAGGATGACAGATGCGACTAACTATGGCTACACCTTC	CASRMTDATNYGYTF
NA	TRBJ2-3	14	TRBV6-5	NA	TGTGCCAGCAGTTACGGACAGGGAGGGGATACGCAGTATTTT	CASSYGQGGDTQYF
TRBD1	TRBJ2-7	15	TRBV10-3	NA	TGTGCCATCAGTGTCGGGACAGGGAGCTCCTACGAGCAGTACTTC	CAISVGTGSSYEQYF
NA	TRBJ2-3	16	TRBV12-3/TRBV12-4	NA	TGTGCCAGCAGTACGGGCTGGGACAGCGGGGGAAGGGCGCAGTATTTT	CASSTGWDSGGRAQYF
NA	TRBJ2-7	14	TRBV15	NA	TGTGCCACCAGCAGAGAGGCGAGCTCCTACGAGCAGTACTTC	CATSREASSYEQYF
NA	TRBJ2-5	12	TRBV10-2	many	TGCGCCAGCAGAGACAGGTTGGAGACCCAGTACTTC	CASRDRLETQYF
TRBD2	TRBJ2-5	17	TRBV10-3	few	TGTGCCATCAGTGCGACCTTAGCGGGAGCCGTCCAAGAGACCCAGTACTTC	CAISATLAGAVQETQYF
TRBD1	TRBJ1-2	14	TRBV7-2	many	TGTGCCAGCAGCTTAGGACAGGGGGTTGATGGCTACACCTTC	CASSLGQGVDGYTF
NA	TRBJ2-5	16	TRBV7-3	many	TGTGCCAGCAGCTCTGGAGTAAGAGAATCGGGAGAGACCCAGTACTTC	CASSSGVRESGETQYF
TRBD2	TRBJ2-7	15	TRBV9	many	TGTGCCAGCAGCAGCCGACTAGCAGGTTTAGGAGAGCAGTACTTC	CASSSRLAGLGEQYF
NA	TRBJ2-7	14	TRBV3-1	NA	TGTGCCAGCAGCGGAGAGGTGGGGGGCTACGAGCAGTACTTC	CASSGEVGGYEQYF
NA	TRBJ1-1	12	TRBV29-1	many	TGCAGCGGGGGAGGTCAGGGCACTGAAGCTTTCTTT	CSGGGQGTEAFF
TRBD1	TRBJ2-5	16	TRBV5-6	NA	TGTGCCAGCAGCCAAGGGGGGGACAGGGGCTGGGGGACCCAGTACTTC	CASSQGGDRGWGTQYF
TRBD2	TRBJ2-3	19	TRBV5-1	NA	TGCGCCAGCAGCACGGGACTAGCGGGAGGGTCAGGTGACACAGATACGCAGTATTTT	CASSTGLAGGSGDTDTQYF
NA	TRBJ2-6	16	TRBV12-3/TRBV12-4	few	TGTGCCAGCTCTGGCAGGGCCCGCTCTGGGGCCAACGTCCTGACTTTC	CASSGRARSGANVLTF
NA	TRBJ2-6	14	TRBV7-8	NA	TGTGCCAGTACGCGTTTTTCTGGGGCCAACGTCCTGACTTTC	CASTRFSGANVLTF
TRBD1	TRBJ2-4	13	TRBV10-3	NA	TGTGCCATCAGAGGACAGGGGAACGACATTCAGTACTTC	CAIRGQGNDIQYF
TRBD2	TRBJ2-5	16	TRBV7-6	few	TGTGCCAGCAGCTTGGGACTAGCGGGAGTATCAGAGACCCAGTACTTC	CASSLGLAGVSETQYF